This TCR beta chain was sequenced in a study of technical replicates of blood from several donors. Trimming pared 4 bases from V and 7 bases from J, leaving 13 bases between. CDR1 and CDR2 (germline): MGHRA, YSYEKL. The CDR3 loop spans 13 amino acids. TCRdb's table, derived via immunoSEQ multiplex PCR, lists solely in-frame clones and lacks some. The sample shows over 60,000 clones, just under 90% of them seen only once. The chain recombines TRBV4-1 with TRBJ1-1; weak D call: TRBD1 (6 bases). The sequence derives from a human donor in good health. Some clones in this sample may be carry-over from other donors' samples. Material: PBMCs. The CDR3 reads CASSPRRDNEAFF. CDR3 coding DNA: TGCGCCAGCAGCCCACGCCGGGACAATGAAGCTTTCTTT.